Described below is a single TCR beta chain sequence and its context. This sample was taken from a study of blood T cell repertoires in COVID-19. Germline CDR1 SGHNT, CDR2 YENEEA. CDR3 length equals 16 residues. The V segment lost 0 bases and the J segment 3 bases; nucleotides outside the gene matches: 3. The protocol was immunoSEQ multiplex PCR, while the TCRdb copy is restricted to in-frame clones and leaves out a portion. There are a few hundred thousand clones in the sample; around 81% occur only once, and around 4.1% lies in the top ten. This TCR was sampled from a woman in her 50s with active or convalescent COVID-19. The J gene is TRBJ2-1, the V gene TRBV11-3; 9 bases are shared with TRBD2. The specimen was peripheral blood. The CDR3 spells CASSLEGAGGYNEQFF. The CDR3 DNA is TGTGCCAGCAGCTTAGAAGGAGCGGGAGGCTACAATGAGCAGTTCTTC.